The present entry profiles one TCR beta chain with its context. Its antigen is still unknown. The CDR3 has 16 residues. Trimming removed 0 bases at V and 1 base at J, with 10 bases between. Germline CDR1 KGHSH, CDR2 LQKENI. These data come from a study of immune evolution from preneoplasia to lung adenocarcinoma. Study overall: HLA loss of heterozygosity: roughly 6.4% AIS, around 16% MIA, about 31% ADC, none AAH. Findings of the study overall: Top clone share appeared to fall from AAH through AIS, MIA, adenocarcinoma.

Assay used: immunoSEQ multiplex PCR; TCRdb lists only in-frame clones, some missing. The repertoire includes over 30,000 clones, 74% of them detected once, and under 7.5% sits in the top ten. This TCR was recovered from a person aged 55 to 69 with lung adenocarcinoma. Sequencing was done on a sample of FFPE invasive lung adenocarcinoma tissue. The rearrangement uses TRBV18 and TRBJ2-1; TRBD2 is a possible D gene (5 bases). The CDR3 here is CASSPPSGSSYNEQFF. CDR3 in DNA: TGTGCCAGCTCACCACCATCTGGGAGTTCCTACAATGAGCAGTTCTTC.